The 27 T cell receptor beta chains reported below all come from one sample, sequenced in a study of blood T cell repertoires in COVID-19. Profiled with immunoSEQ multiplex PCR; TCRdb holds only in-frame clones, not every one. This repertoire shows fewer than 300,000 clones, over 65% found once; its top ten account for 3% to 3.5%. Sequences were obtained from peripheral blood. These receptors were taken from an elderly woman with acute or convalescent COVID-19.

This clone was found a few times. The rearrangement uses TRBV5-6 and TRBJ1-1; unclear D gene. The V gene's germline CDR1 is SGHDT and CDR2 YYEEEE. The V end lost 1 base, the J end lost 1 base, and 8 bases lay between the germline ends. The CDR3 is 14 residues long. The chain's CDR3 is CASSLLGRNTEAFF. CDR3 DNA: TGTGCCAGCAGCTTGTTGGGCAGGAACACTGAAGCTTTCTTT.

V usage is TRBV11-2 and J usage is TRBJ1-4, with 8 bases matching TRBD1. V lost 4 bases, J lost 16 bases, and 11 bases stayed unmatched. Per the germline V gene, CDR1 is SGHAT and CDR2 is FQNNGV. CDR3 size: 13 residues. CDR3 sequence (DNA): TGTGCCAGCAGCTCCGGGTATCAGGGGGCGGCGTTTTTT. It codes for CASSSGYQGAAFF. The full variable domain, completed using reference TRBV11-2 and TRBJ1-4, is EAGVAQSPRYKIIEKRQSVAFWCNPISGHATLYWYQQILGQGPKLLIQFQNNGVVDDSQLPKDRFSAERLKGVDSTLKIQPAKLEDSAVYLCASSSGYQGAAFFGSGTQLSVL.

J is TRBJ2-3 and V is TRBV5-1; no clear D gene. This CDR3 region has 14 residues. Per the germline V gene, CDR1 is SGHRS and CDR2 is YFSETQ. V lost 9 bases and J lost 0, with 14 bases in between. This chain's CDR3 is CATAQMGSTDTQYF. For the CDR3, the DNA is TGCGCCACCGCCCAGATGGGCAGCACAGATACGCAGTATTTT.

The sample holds a few counts of this clone. V is TRBV10-2 and J is TRBJ2-4; D is uncertain. Germline V gene lookup returns CDR1 WSHSY and CDR2 SAAADI. Trimming left V 0 bases short and J 4 bases short, with 16 bases between. This CDR3 has 17 residues. CDR3: CASSESFYVAGKNIQYF. CDR3 nucleotide sequence: TGCGCCAGCAGTGAGTCTTTTTATGTTGCCGGGAAAAACATTCAGTACTTC.

The chain couples TRBV18 to TRBJ1-1; unclear D gene. Per germline, CDR1 KGHSH and CDR2 LQKENI. The CDR3 consists of 16 residues. Trimming took 6 bases from V and 7 from J, leaving 24 bases between them. This chain's CDR3 is CASSRPPGLLFGEAFF. Here the CDR3 DNA reads TGTGCCAGCTCTCGACCCCCCGGACTCCTTTTTGGTGAAGCTTTCTTT.

The V call is TRBV3-1 (or the pseudogene TRBV3-2), the J call TRBJ1-2; maybe TRBD1 (5 bases). The CDR3 sequence is 15 residues long. The V and J ends lost 1 base and 5 bases respectively, with 14 bases between them. Germline-derived CDR1 and CDR2 are LGHDT and YNNKEL (reference sequence). The CDR3 reads CASSQAGNSAYGYTF. Written as DNA, the CDR3 is TGTGCCAGCAGCCAAGCAGGGAACAGCGCATATGGCTACACCTTC.

V usage is TRBV6-2 or TRBV6-3 and J usage is TRBJ2-5; maybe TRBD2 (6 bases). The germline V gene encodes CDR1 MNHEY and CDR2 SVGEGT. The CDR3 has 15 amino acids. Trimming shortened V by 4 bases and J by 6 bases, and 18 bases separated the two germline ends. This CDR3 reads CASSLLGRTRQTQYF. The CDR3 DNA reads as TGTGCCAGCAGTTTACTAGGGAGGACCCGCCAGACCCAGTACTTC.

This chain joins TRBV29-1 and TRBJ2-2; maybe TRBD1 (6 bases). CDR1 is SQVTM and CDR2 is ANQGSEA in the germline V gene. This CDR3 spans 14 amino acids. Trimming stripped 6 bases from V and 2 bases from J, with 13 bases between. The CDR3 coding sequence is TGCAGCGTGTCCGGGACAACTAACACCGGGGAGCTGTTTTTT. Translated, it gives CSVSGTTNTGELFF.

The rearrangement joins TRBV18 to TRBJ1-5; 7 nucleotides match TRBD1. Germline V gene sequence: CDR1 KGHSH, CDR2 LQKENI. With V trimmed by 0 bases and J by 2 bases, 4 bases remained unmatched. This CDR3 region has 16 residues. The CDR3 DNA sequence: TGTGCCAGCTCACCACCGGGAACAGGGGGCAATCAGCCCCAGCATTTT. It codes for CASSPPGTGGNQPQHF.

The V and J genes are TRBV11-1 and TRBJ2-5, with D maybe TRBD1 (5 bases). The V gene lost 2 bases and the J gene lost 1 base, with 8 bases spanning the gap. This CDR3 has 14 residues. CDR1 and CDR2 from the germline V gene are SGHAT and FQDESV (reference sequence). CDR3 DNA sequence: TGTGCCAGCAGCTTAAGACAGCTCCAAGAGACCCAGTACTTC. This sequence encodes CASSLRQLQETQYF.

The rearrangement joins TRBV28 to TRBJ1-6; D is perhaps TRBD1 (6 bases). This CDR3 is built from 15 residues. V lost 8 bases and J 10 bases, leaving 21 bases between the germline ends. CDR1 is MDHEN and CDR2 is SYDVKM in the germline V gene. CDR3 in DNA: TGTGCCAGCTTGCTCCGGGCAGGGGTTGGGTCACCCCTCCACTTT. Translation gives CASLLRAGVGSPLHF.

The chain links TRBV10-1 to TRBJ2-3, with 12 bases fitting TRBD2. The trim removed 6 bases at V and 2 bases at J, leaving 9 bases unmatched. The CDR3 has 17 residues. CDR1 WNHNN and CDR2 SYGVQD come from the germline V gene (reference sequence). Written as DNA, the CDR3 is TGCGCCAGCAGGACTAGCGGGAGTACCTCCTTCACAGATACGCAGTATTTT. Translated: CASRTSGSTSFTDTQYF.

The chain is built from TRBV5-1 and TRBJ1-4, with D possibly matching TRBD1 (6 bases). The germline CDR1 and CDR2 sequences are SGHRS and YFSETQ. The CDR3 runs 14 residues. V was clipped by 4 bases and J by 8 bases, with 15 bases between them. The CDR3 protein is CASSQNRVGEKLFF. The CDR3 coding sequence is TGCGCCAGCAGCCAAAACAGGGTAGGGGAAAAACTGTTTTTT.

The chain is built from TRBV5-6 and TRBJ2-5, with 8 positions matching TRBD2. Germline values: CDR1 SGHDT, CDR2 YYEEEE. The CDR3 is 15 residues long. V lost 4 bases, J lost 3 bases, and 8 bases stayed unmatched. The CDR3 here is CASSGTGAGEETQYF. DNA for the CDR3: TGTGCCAGCAGCGGGACGGGAGCGGGGGAAGAGACCCAGTACTTC.

The chain combines TRBV5-1 with TRBJ1-2, with a possible D match to TRBD1 (6 bases). The CDR3 loop spans 14 amino acids. Trimming left V 0 bases short and J 4 bases short, with 10 bases between. Germline V gives CDR1 SGHRS, CDR2 YFSETQ. As DNA, the CDR3 is TGCGCCAGCAGCTTGGTCGGGGGGCCCTATGGCTACACCTTC. Residues: CASSLVGGPYGYTF.

This chain uses TRBV29-1 with TRBJ1-2; D is unresolved. V lost 4 bases and J lost 4, with 16 bases in between. The CDR3 spans 14 residues. In germline, CDR1 is SQVTM, CDR2 ANQGSEA. The CDR3 region has the DNA TGCAGCGTTGTACCGTCCTTGGCGGCCTATGGCTACACCTTC. This encodes CSVVPSLAAYGYTF.

The V gene is TRBV9, the J gene TRBJ2-2; weak D call: TRBD2 (6 bases). The CDR3 is 16 residues long. Germline V lookup: CDR1 SGDLS, CDR2 YYNGEE. V lost 1 base to trimming and J lost 2 bases, with 12 bases between them. Written as DNA, the CDR3 is TGTGCCAGCAGCGTATCCCCGGACTATAACACCGGGGAGCTGTTTTTT. Translating it yields CASSVSPDYNTGELFF.

This chain connects TRBV5-8 to TRBJ1-5; 7 nucleotides line up with TRBD1. Germline CDR1 and CDR2: SGHTS and YDEGEE. The CDR3 loop spans 14 amino acids. With V trimmed by 2 bases and J by 4 bases, 3 bases remained unmatched. The CDR3 here is CASSFGTVNQPQHF. In DNA, the CDR3 is TGTGCCAGCAGCTTCGGGACAGTTAATCAGCCCCAGCATTTT. The whole variable domain, remainder taken from reference TRBV5-8 and TRBJ1-5, is EAGVTQSPTHLIKTRGQQATLRCSPISGHTSVYWYQQALGLGLQFLLWYDEGEERNRGNFPPRFSGRQFPNYSSELNVNALELEDSALYLCASSFGTVNQPQHFGDGTRLSIL.

The sample holds many counts of this clone. This sequence joins TRBV25-1 and TRBJ1-2, with D maybe TRBD1 (6 bases). Germline V CDR1 and CDR2: MGHDK, SYGVNS. The CDR3 sequence is 14 residues long. V lost 1 base, J lost 8 bases, and 14 bases lay in between. The CDR3 bases are TGTGCCAGCAGTGAATCAGGCAGGGGAGAAGGCTACACCTTC. This codes for CASSESGRGEGYTF.

The chain carries TRBV19 and TRBJ1-2; D might be TRBD1 (6 bases). This CDR3 comprises 15 residues. V dropped 5 bases and J dropped 5 bases, with 18 bases sitting between them. The germline gives CDR1 LNHDA, CDR2 SQIVND (reference sequence). The CDR3 is CASSPIQGGRYGYTF. CDR3 nucleotide sequence: TGTGCCAGTAGTCCAATACAGGGAGGGCGATATGGCTACACCTTC.

This chain links TRBV20-1 with TRBJ2-1; tentative D call: TRBD1 (5 bases). Germline values: CDR1 DFQATT, CDR2 SNEGSKA (reference sequence). The CDR3 consists of 10 residues. Trimming took 6 bases from V and 9 from J, leaving 9 bases between them. The chain's CDR3 is CSAARGEQFF. DNA for the CDR3: TGCAGTGCGGCTAGGGGTGAGCAGTTCTTC.

The V and J genes are TRBV4-2 and TRBJ2-5; TRBD2 aligns across 8 bases. CDR1 and CDR2 (germline): LGHNA, YNFKEQ. J gave up 2 bases and V 0 bases, and 5 bases lay outside the gene matches. CDR3 length: 16 amino acids. This CDR3 reads CASSQEPAGAQETQYF. The CDR3, as DNA: TGTGCCAGCAGCCAAGAGCCAGCGGGGGCACAAGAGACCCAGTACTTC.

V gene TRBV2 combines with J gene TRBJ1-6; 9 nucleotides agree with TRBD1. Germline CDR1 is SNHLY and CDR2 is FYNNEI. V dropped 7 bases and J dropped 4; count of bases not matched to a gene: 5. The CDR3 length is 15 residues. The CDR3 DNA reads TGTGCCAGCACCGCGGACAGGGGATATAATTCACCCCTCCACTTT. Protein sequence: CASTADRGYNSPLHF. Using reference TRBV2 and TRBJ1-6 for the parts outside the CDR3, the full variable domain is EPEVTQTPSHQVTQMGQEVILRCVPISNHLYFYWYRQILGQKVEFLVSFYNNEISEKSEIFDDQFSVERPDGSNFTLKIRSTKLEDSAMYFCASTADRGYNSPLHFGNGTRLTVT.

The chain recombines TRBV3-1 (or the pseudogene TRBV3-2) with TRBJ1-1, with a weak D call TRBD1 (5 bases). This CDR3 is built from 14 residues. Per the germline V gene, CDR1 is LGHDT and CDR2 is YNNKEL (reference sequence). V lost 2 bases, J lost 4 bases, and 11 bases lay in between. CDR3 sequence (DNA): TGTGCCAGCAGCCAACAGGGTAGCGGCACTGAAGCTTTCTTT. Translation gives CASSQQGSGTEAFF.

The chain carries TRBV6-2 or TRBV6-3 and TRBJ2-5, with a tentative D call TRBD2 (5 bases). The CDR3 is 13 amino acids. CDR1 and CDR2 (germline): MNHEY, SVGEGT. With 3 bases removed from V and 3 bases from J, the gap between germline ends came to 8 bases. This chain's CDR3 is CASSYRGEETQYF. Written as DNA, the CDR3 is TGTGCCAGCAGTTATCGGGGTGAAGAGACCCAGTACTTC.

The CDR3 DNA is TGTGCCAGCAGTTCCAATACAGGGGGGAACACTGAAGCTTTCTTT. It specifies CASSSNTGGNTEAFF. The chain uses TRBV6-5 and TRBJ1-1; the match to TRBD1 covers 8 bases. There are 15 residues in the CDR3. Germline CDR1 reads MNHEY; CDR2 reads SVGAGI. Trimming cost V 4 bases and J 1 base; bases outside gene matches: 5.

This clone has a single count. The V call is TRBV7-8, the J call TRBJ1-4, with TRBD1 matching 9 bases. The CDR3 runs to 16 residues. In germline, CDR1 is SGHVS, CDR2 FQNEAQ. The junction had 11 bases not matched to a gene; V was cut back by 5 bases and J by 7 bases. CDR3 coding DNA: TGTGCCAGCAGCCAGAACAGGGGACAGGGTTGTGAAAAACTGTTTTTT. Protein: CASSQNRGQGCEKLFF.